This T cell receptor beta chain was obtained from a study of cytomegalovirus exposure and HLA in healthy donors. Points from the study as a whole: As immune exposure information, only CMV serostatus was available. Among donors in an Asian-associated ancestry cluster, a later analysis reportedly found fewer N-insertions than the roughly 680-donor mean. Later on, analysis showed that most CMV-associated TCR beta chains appeared to be HLA-restricted.

The PCR made use of 60 Vbeta and 13 Jbeta primers. Clones were sequenced by immunoSEQ multiplex PCR, and TCRdb holds only the in-frame ones, with some missing. The sample consists of around 200,000 clones, around 76% of them appearing once. Trimming pared 7 bases from V and 1 base from J, leaving 10 bases between. The CDR3 sequence is 13 residues long. Germline CDR1 is SGHDN and CDR2 is FVKESK. This clone appeared a few times. Antigen unknown. This sequence was found in a man aged 25-40 years in good health and CMV-seronegative. This chain joins TRBV14 and TRBJ1-1; D possibly corresponds to TRBD1 (6 bases). The specimen was PBMCs. CDR3 bases: TGTGCCAGCACCCGACAGGCGAACACTGAAGCTTTCTTT. Its translation: CASTRQANTEAFF.